This note documents a single T cell receptor (beta chain) sequence. CDR3 length: 15 amino acids. Germline lookup yields CDR1 SGHRS and CDR2 YFSETQ. With V trimmed by 0 bases and J by 3 bases, 2 bases remained unmatched. Data came from immunoSEQ multiplex PCR; TCRdb stores just in-frame clones and leaves some out. Of under 85,000 clones listed, around 92% are singletons. This sample was included in a study of technical replicates of blood from a handful of donors. V gene TRBV5-1 combines with J gene TRBJ1-5; 8 positions match TRBD1. The clonotype comes from a human donor in good health. The sample taken for sequencing was T cells isolated from PBMCs. The CDR3 nucleotides are TGCGCCAGCAGCTTGGGACAGGGGAACAATCAGCCCCAGCATTTT. Protein: CASSLGQGNNQPQHF.